The TCR beta chain under discussion was sequenced for a study of radiotherapy plus CTLA-4 blockade in lung cancer. The overall study: Objective responses were documented in around 19% of patients, with disease control in 31%.

Broader study findings: Interferon-beta and early blood T cell clone dynamics reportedly predicted response best. Radiotherapy plus ipilimumab was followed by expansion in blood of tumor-derived TCR clones.

The protocol was immunoSEQ multiplex PCR, while the TCRdb copy is restricted to in-frame clones and leaves out a portion. The sample has 95,000 to 150,000 clones; around 90% are singletons. Regarding this clone: The antigen is unknown.

Germline V gene lookup returns CDR1 SGDLS and CDR2 YYNGEE. CDR3 size: 15 residues. V lost 2 bases and J lost 4; bases outside the gene matches: 7. With ipilimumab providing CTLA-4 blockade, focal radiation was administered to patients who had chemo-refractory metastatic non-small-cell lung cancer. The TCR was taken from a human donor with non-small cell lung cancer that progressed on radiotherapy plus ipilimumab. This sample comprised peripheral blood, obtained from a patient treated with radiotherapy plus ipilimumab. This sequence joins TRBV9 and TRBJ2-5, with 8 bases identical to TRBD2. CDR3 in amino acids: CASSVRGLGRETQYF. CDR3 in DNA: TGTGCCAGCAGCGTCCGGGGACTAGGAAGAGAGACCCAGTACTTC. The full variable domain, with the rest looked up from reference TRBV9 and TRBJ2-5, is DSGVTQTPKHLITATGQRVTLRCSPRSGDLSVYWYQQSLDQGLQFLIQYYNGEERAKGNILERFSAQQFPDLHSELNLSSLELGDSALYFCASSVRGLGRETQYFGPGTRLLVL.